The source of this T cell receptor beta chain is a study of cytotoxic CD8 clonotypes in ibrutinib-treated CLL. The protocol was immunoSEQ multiplex PCR, while the TCRdb copy is restricted to in-frame clones and leaves out a portion. Among 130,000 or so clones, about 80% were seen once, and the ten largest hold 25% to 35%. V lost 1 base and J 4 bases, leaving 10 bases between the germline ends. The CDR3 has 14 amino acids. In germline, CDR1 is MNHEY, CDR2 SMNVEV (reference sequence). There are a few counts of this clone. The sample was PBMCs, taken after 12 months of ibrutinib treatment. This TCR was sampled from a human donor with chronic lymphocytic leukemia. V and J are TRBV27 and TRBJ1-1, with D perhaps TRBD1 (5 bases). Here the CDR3 DNA reads TGTGCCAGCAGTTTATTCGGGGGGAGCACTGAAGCTTTCTTT. Residues: CASSLFGGSTEAFF.